The 16 T cell receptor beta chains below were found in one sample sequenced in a study of shared clonotypes between healthy human individuals. Produced via immunoSEQ multiplex PCR; TCRdb's table is partial and in-frame only. The sample consists of roughly 2.6 million clones, around nine tenths of them appearing once. Sequencing used naive CD4+ T cells sorted from blood. Subset specified: CD45RA+ positively selected. The receptors here all came from a man aged 18 to 29 in good health.

This clone was detected only once. The chain couples TRBV7-9 to TRBJ1-1; D is unresolved. This CDR3 is 15 amino acids long. Per the germline V gene, CDR1 is SEHNR and CDR2 is FQNEAQ (reference sequence). V lost 5 bases, J lost 0 bases, and 13 bases lay in between. The DNA of the CDR3 is TGTGCCAGCAGCCCCCCCTCTGTCATGAACACTGAAGCTTTCTTT. Translated, it gives CASSPPSVMNTEAFF. Drawing the rest from reference TRBV7-9 and TRBJ1-1, the complete variable domain is DTGVSQNPRHKITKRGQNVTFRCDPISEHNRLYWYRQTLGQGPEFLTYFQNEAQLEKSRLLSDRFSAERPKGSFSTLEIQRTEQGDSAMYLCASSPPSVMNTEAFFGQGTRLTVV.

The chain carries TRBV4-1 and TRBJ1-6, with 9 bases that match TRBD1. CDR1 and CDR2 (germline): MGHRA, YSYEKL. The CDR3 runs to 18 residues. V dropped 1 base and J dropped 0; count of bases not matched to a gene: 4. Written as DNA, the CDR3 is TGCGCCAGCAGCCAAGGACAGGGGGGGAGCTCCTATAATTCACCCCTCCACTTT. Its translation: CASSQGQGGSSYNSPLHF.

This clone appeared a single time. This chain uses TRBV7-6 with TRBJ2-1; TRBD2 agrees at 12 bases. After removal of 5 bases from V and 6 bases from J, the junction contained 14 bases not matched to a gene. The CDR3 totals 18 residues. CDR1 is SGHVS and CDR2 is FNYEAQ in the germline V gene. For the CDR3, the DNA is TGTGCCAGCAGCACTAGCGGGGGGCCAACCATACTGTTCAATGAGCAGTTCTTC. Protein product: CASSTSGGPTILFNEQFF. The whole variable domain, remainder taken from reference TRBV7-6 and TRBJ2-1, is GAGVSQSPRYKVTKRGQDVALRCDPISGHVSLYWYRQALGQGPEFLTYFNYEAQQDKSGLPNDRFSAERPEGSISTLTIQRTEQRDSAMYRCASSTSGGPTILFNEQFFGPGTRLTVL.

The genes are TRBV7-2 and TRBJ2-7, with 9 nucleotides matching TRBD1. Unmatched junction bases numbered 5, after V lost 5 bases and J lost 3 bases. CDR3 size: 14 residues. Germline CDR1 and CDR2: SGHTA and FQGNSA. DNA of the CDR3: TGTGCCAGCAGCACCCGGGACAGGGTCTACGAGCAGTACTTC. This sequence encodes CASSTRDRVYEQYF. The full variable domain, rest sourced from reference TRBV7-2 and TRBJ2-7, is GAGVSQSPSNKVTEKGKDVELRCDPISGHTALYWYRQSLGQGLEFLIYFQGNSAPDKSGLPSDRFSAERTGGSVSTLTIQRTQQEDSAVYLCASSTRDRVYEQYFGPGTRLTVT.

This CDR3 is CASSPGQGSETQYF. CDR3 sequence (DNA): TGCGCCAGCAGCCCGGGACAGGGTTCAGAGACCCAGTACTTC. This chain links TRBV5-1 with TRBJ2-5; 9 bases are a match to TRBD1. V dropped 4 bases and J dropped 4; count of bases not matched to a gene: 5. This CDR3 region has 14 residues. Germline V gene sequence: CDR1 SGHRS, CDR2 YFSETQ. Drawing the rest from reference TRBV5-1 and TRBJ2-5, the complete variable domain is KAGVTQTPRYLIKTRGQQVTLSCSPISGHRSVSWYQQTPGQGLQFLFEYFSETQRNKGNFPGRFSGRQFSNSRSEMNVSTLELGDSALYLCASSPGQGSETQYFGPGTRLLVL.

CDR3 sequence (DNA): TGTGCCAGCAGCTTAGTAGAGTTAGCGGCTTACAATGAGCAGTTCTTC. This translates into CASSLVELAAYNEQFF. The V gene is TRBV7-9, the J gene TRBJ2-1, with D possibly matching TRBD2 (6 bases). CDR3 length: 16 residues. Trimming removed 1 base from V and 4 bases from J, with 14 bases in between. CDR1 and CDR2 (germline): SEHNR, FQNEAQ (reference sequence).

The J gene is TRBJ2-3, the V gene TRBV5-1; the match to TRBD1 covers 12 bases. This CDR3 has 17 amino acids. Germline assignment: CDR1 SGHRS and CDR2 YFSETQ. The trim removed 5 bases at V and 3 bases at J, leaving 10 bases unmatched. The CDR3 loop is CASRPGTGGIRTDTQYF. The DNA for the CDR3 is TGCGCCAGCAGACCCGGGACAGGGGGCATAAGGACAGATACGCAGTATTTT. Full variable domain (remainder filled in from reference TRBV5-1 and TRBJ2-3): KAGVTQTPRYLIKTRGQQVTLSCSPISGHRSVSWYQQTPGQGLQFLFEYFSETQRNKGNFPGRFSGRQFSNSRSEMNVSTLELGDSALYLCASRPGTGGIRTDTQYFGPGTRLTVL.

This clone was picked up one time. V and J are TRBV6-1 and TRBJ2-7; D unresolved. Germline V gives CDR1 MNHNS, CDR2 SASEGT. The germline V and J ends were trimmed by 4 bases and 6 bases, with 19 bases remaining between them. The CDR3 length is 15 residues. The CDR3 DNA sequence: TGTGCCAGCAGTGGGGTACGGCCTTGGAAATCCGAGCAGTACTTC. Residues: CASSGVRPWKSEQYF.

V is TRBV5-5 and J is TRBJ2-3; 13 nucleotides agree with TRBD2. Germline lookup yields CDR1 SGHKS and CDR2 YYEKEE (reference sequence). Germline trimming cut 3 bases from V and 0 bases from J; bases unmatched to any gene: 1. CDR3 size: 16 residues. The CDR3 sequence is CASSWGLAGSTDTQYF. The CDR3 DNA sequence: TGTGCCAGCAGCTGGGGACTAGCGGGGAGCACAGATACGCAGTATTTT.

J is TRBJ1-5 and V is TRBV28; tentatively, D is TRBD1 (6 bases). The germline CDR1 and CDR2 sequences are MDHEN and SYDVKM. V lost 5 bases, J lost 11 bases, and 16 bases lay in between. The CDR3 sequence is 13 residues long. The CDR3 nucleotides are TGTGCCAGCAGTGTACAGGGAAGAGGAGCCCAGCATTTT. Its protein product is CASSVQGRGAQHF. The variable domain in full, completed from reference TRBV28 and TRBJ1-5, reads DVKVTQSSRYLVKRTGEKVFLECVQDMDHENMFWYRQDPGLGLRLIYFSYDVKMKEKGDIPEGYSVSREKKERFSLILESASTNQTSMYLCASSVQGRGAQHFGDGTRLSIL.

The genes are TRBV7-9 and TRBJ1-6, with 7 bases aligning to TRBD1. The CDR3 extends over 17 amino acids. In germline, CDR1 is SEHNR, CDR2 FQNEAQ (reference sequence). The V segment lost 5 bases and the J segment 5 bases; nucleotides outside the gene matches: 12. The CDR3 reads CASSLLGGTDNNSPLHF. CDR3 DNA: TGTGCCAGCAGCCTACTTGGAGGGACAGATAATAATTCACCCCTCCACTTT.

This chain links TRBV19 with TRBJ1-1; no definite D call. The CDR3 has 15 amino acids. Trimming took 3 bases from V and 4 from J, leaving 15 bases between them. CDR1 and CDR2 from the germline V gene are LNHDA and SQIVND (reference sequence). The CDR3 DNA reads TGTGCCAGTAGTATCGGCCCGGGAGTGGGCACTGAAGCTTTCTTT. Residues: CASSIGPGVGTEAFF.

The chain joins TRBV28 to TRBJ1-3; D remains ambiguous. CDR1 and CDR2 from the germline V gene are MDHEN and SYDVKM. The V end lost 5 bases, the J end lost 0 bases, and 26 bases lay between the germline ends. The CDR3 covers 20 residues. The CDR3 sequence is CASSGQNGTRLILSGNTIYF. Written as DNA, the CDR3 is TGTGCCAGCAGTGGCCAAAATGGAACGAGGCTTATACTCTCTGGAAACACCATATATTTT.

Here the CDR3 reads CASSKATGGSYEQYF. CDR3 DNA: TGTGCCAGCAGCAAAGCGACAGGGGGCTCCTACGAGCAGTACTTC. The V gene is TRBV21-1, the J gene TRBJ2-7; TRBD1 is the table's D call and was not checked against the DNA. TRBV21-1 is flagged as a pseudogene. This CDR3 has 15 residues.

This clone has a handful of counts. The chain combines TRBV2 with TRBJ1-2, with D unclear. The CDR3 is 13 residues long. The V and J ends lost 6 bases and 4 bases respectively, with 12 bases between them. Germline CDR1 is SNHLY and CDR2 is FYNNEI. Here the CDR3 reads CASRIGQSYGYTF. The CDR3 nucleotides read TGTGCCAGCAGGATCGGCCAGAGCTATGGCTACACCTTC.

The chain employs TRBV27 and TRBJ2-4, with D possibly TRBD1 on 8 matching bases. CDR3 length: 20 amino acids. Trimming removed 3 bases at V and 0 bases at J, with 24 bases between. In germline, CDR1 is MNHEY, CDR2 SMNVEV (reference sequence). The CDR3 bases are TGTGCCAGCAGTTTTGTCTTCAGGACAGGGAGGGGGGCAGCCAAAAACATTCAGTACTTC. Protein sequence: CASSFVFRTGRGAAKNIQYF.